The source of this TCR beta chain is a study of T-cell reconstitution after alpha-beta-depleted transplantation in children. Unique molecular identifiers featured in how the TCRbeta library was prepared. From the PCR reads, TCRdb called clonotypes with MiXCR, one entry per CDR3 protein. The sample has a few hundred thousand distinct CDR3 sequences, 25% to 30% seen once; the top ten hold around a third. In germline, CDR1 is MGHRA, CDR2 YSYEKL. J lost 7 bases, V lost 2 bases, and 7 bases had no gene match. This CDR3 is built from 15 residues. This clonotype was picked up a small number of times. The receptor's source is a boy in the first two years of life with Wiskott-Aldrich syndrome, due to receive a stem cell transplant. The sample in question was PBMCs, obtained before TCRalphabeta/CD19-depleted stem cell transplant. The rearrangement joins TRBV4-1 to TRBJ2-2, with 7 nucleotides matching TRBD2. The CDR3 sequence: CASSQNGLADGELFF. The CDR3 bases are TGCGCCAGCAGCCAAAACGGGCTAGCGGACGGGGAGCTGTTTTTT.